One TCR beta chain is described in this entry. The antigen is undetermined. The libraries were made with immunoSEQ version 4 in survey mode. TCRdb keeps only in-frame clones here, not all; method: immunoSEQ multiplex PCR. The sample consists of 30,000 or so clones, around four fifths of them appearing once. The data originate from a study of persistence of HIV-infected CD4 T cells. The V end lost 1 base, the J end lost 4 bases, and 19 bases lay between the germline ends. CDR3 length: 17 amino acids. Germline lookup yields CDR1 SGHNT and CDR2 YYREEE (reference sequence). Overlapping HIV-1 Gag 15-mer peptides at 1 ug per peptide per mL were used. Memory cells lacking CD40L and CD69 with high CD45RO were sorted.

The chain uses TRBV5-4 and TRBJ2-3, with D possibly being TRBD1 or TRBD2 (5 bases each). This receptor was identified in an adult woman with HIV who was CMV-seropositive. The sequencing used CD4+ T cells sorted from PBMCs after roughly 18-hour stimulation, collected from a patient who received antiretroviral therapy. Here the CDR3 reads CASSLNRGGRLSDTQYF. CDR3 nucleotides: TGTGCCAGCAGCTTGAATCGGGGCGGACGACTTTCAGATACGCAGTATTTT.